This T cell receptor (beta chain) was obtained from a study of blood T cell repertoires in COVID-19. Study overall: Some COVID-19 samples were acute and others convalescent; all came from the United States, Italy and Spain. T cells, B-cell-depleted T cells, or PBMCs provided the cDNA or gDNA that served as material.

Individuals drawn from around 25 US areas were roughly 18 to 100 years old. Each participant's cohort was designated according to participant-reported clinical history. Germline loops: CDR1 GTSNPN, CDR2 SVGIG (reference sequence). Trimming cost V 2 bases and J 4 bases, with 21 bases left between them. There are 17 residues in the CDR3. Here immunoSEQ multiplex PCR was the method, and the copy in TCRdb shows in-frame clones only, minus some. The sample lists around 280,000 clones, 87% seen once, with roughly 6.3% in the top ten. The sequence derives from a woman in her thirties or forties who had recovered from COVID-19. The sequencing sample was made of PBMCs or T cells enriched from blood (not recorded which). This rearrangement joins TRBV30 to TRBJ1-5; weak D call: TRBD1 (6 bases). The CDR3 nucleotides read TGTGCCTGGAGTAGGATGACAGGCTTGGATGGTAATCAGCCCCAGCATTTT. Translated: CAWSRMTGLDGNQPQHF.